There are many counts of the clone carrying this T cell receptor beta chain. The sample comes from a study of T cells after yellow fever vaccination. TCRdb fed the 5' RACE reads into MiXCR, producing one record per CDR3 protein. The data hold about 130,000 distinct CDR3 sequences, with under 8.5% observed a single time. The sample was CD4+ T cells sorted from PBMCs, taken more than 8 days after the first yellow fever vaccination. The clonotype was recovered from a man younger than 35 who received the YFV17D yellow fever vaccine.

CDR3 DNA sequence: TGTGCCAGCAGCCCCCGTGGGGGGTCCTACGAGCAGTACTTC. Amino acid sequence: CASSPRGGSYEQYF. The chain uses TRBV7-9 and TRBJ2-7; D possibly corresponds to TRBD2 (6 bases). V lost 5 bases, J lost 1 base, and 12 bases lay in between. Germline V lookup: CDR1 SEHNR, CDR2 FQNEAQ (reference sequence). There are 14 residues in the CDR3.